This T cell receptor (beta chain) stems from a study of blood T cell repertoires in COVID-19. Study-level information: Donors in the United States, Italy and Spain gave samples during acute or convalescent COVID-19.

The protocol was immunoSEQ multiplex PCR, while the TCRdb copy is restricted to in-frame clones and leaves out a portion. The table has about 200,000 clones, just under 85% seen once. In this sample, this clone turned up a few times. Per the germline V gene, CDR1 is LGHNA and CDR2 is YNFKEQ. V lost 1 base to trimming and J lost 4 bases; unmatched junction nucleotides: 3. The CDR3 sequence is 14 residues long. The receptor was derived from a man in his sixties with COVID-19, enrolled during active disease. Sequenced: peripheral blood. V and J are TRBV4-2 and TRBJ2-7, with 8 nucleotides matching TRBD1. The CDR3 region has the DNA TGTGCCAGCAGCCAAGTGACAGGGGTATACGAGCAGTACTTC. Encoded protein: CASSQVTGVYEQYF.